This paragraph reports one T cell receptor beta chain. A J-beta primer mix and a sample-barcoded 5' primer were used in a second PCR of about 7 to 12 cycles. Each CDR3 protein is one row after TCRdb ran MiXCR on the 5' RACE reads. Of hundreds of thousands of distinct CDR3 sequences detected, more than 45% appear once; the ten largest clones hold about 20%. Trimming took off 4 bases at V and 2 bases at J, with 7 bases between the two ends. The CDR3 spans 12 residues. CDR1 GTSNPN and CDR2 SVGIG come from the germline V gene (reference sequence). The entry originates in a study of blood T cells in healthy people across ages.

The sequenced material came from blood. The chain is built from TRBV30 and TRBJ2-3; no reliable D call. The receptor was isolated from a man aged 25 to 40 in good health. The CDR3 spells CAWTLDTDTQYF. The CDR3 DNA sequence: TGTGCCTGGACCCTCGACACAGATACGCAGTATTTT. The entire variable domain, with the rest obtained from reference TRBV30 and TRBJ2-3, is as follows: SQTIHQWPATLVQPVGSPLSLECTVEGTSNPNLYWYRQAAGRGLQLLFYSVGIGQISSEVPQNLSASRPQDRQFILSSKKLLLSDSGFYLCAWTLDTDTQYFGPGTRLTVL.